This entry features one TCR beta chain sequence. At the time of sampling, donors were nominally healthy, though unrecorded immune exposures were likely. The CDR3 loop spans 14 amino acids. Germline V lookup: CDR1 GTSNPN, CDR2 SVGIG (reference sequence). V lost 4 bases to trimming and J lost 2 bases, with 12 bases between them. It was with 60 Vbeta and 13 Jbeta primers that the PCR ran. Here immunoSEQ multiplex PCR was the method, and the copy in TCRdb shows in-frame clones only, minus some. The profile covers 80,000 to 130,000 clones, with 65% to 90% appearing a single time and roughly 1.2% taken by the ten largest. The data stem from a study of cytomegalovirus exposure and HLA in healthy donors.

This receptor was identified in a woman between 18 and 29 years old in good health and CMV-seronegative. V usage is TRBV30 and J usage is TRBJ2-1; D possibly corresponds to TRBD2 (5 bases). The source material was PBMCs. The CDR3 DNA is TGTGCCTGGATGGGAGTAGCACCCTACAATGAGCAGTTCTTC. This encodes CAWMGVAPYNEQFF.